Listed here are 30 T cell receptor beta chains from one sample, sequenced in a study of cytomegalovirus exposure and HLA in healthy donors. Sequenced by immunoSEQ multiplex PCR; TCRdb stores in-frame clones only, minus some. The repertoire has about 92,000 clones, over 85% of them found once; the top ten carry about 1.1%. Source material: PBMCs. The receptors come from a woman in her 30s in good health and CMV-seropositive.

The J gene is TRBJ2-1, the V gene TRBV18, with 8 bases that match TRBD2. This CDR3 contains 17 residues. CDR1 is KGHSH and CDR2 is LQKENI in the germline V gene. V shed 3 bases, J shed 7 bases, and the junction held 14 bases outside the gene matches. The CDR3 loop is CASSPDLLAGIENEQFF. CDR3 in DNA: TGTGCCAGCTCACCGGACCTATTAGCGGGGATCGAGAATGAGCAGTTCTTC.

The chain carries TRBV6-5 and TRBJ2-7, with 7 positions matching TRBD1. CDR3 length: 11 residues. V lost 5 bases, J lost 7 bases, and 2 bases stayed unmatched. CDR1 and CDR2 (germline): MNHEY, SVGAGI. The CDR3 here is CASSTGVEQYF. CDR3 nucleotide sequence: TGTGCCAGCAGTACAGGGGTTGAGCAGTACTTC.

This chain joins TRBV4-3 and TRBJ2-1; TRBD2 aligns across 10 bases. With V trimmed by 5 bases and J by 5 bases, 3 bases remained unmatched. CDR1 and CDR2 from the germline V gene are LGHNA and YSLEER. The CDR3 loop spans 14 amino acids. Here the CDR3 DNA reads TGCGCCAGCAGCGCGCTAGCGGGAGACAATGAGCAGTTCTTC. Translating it yields CASSALAGDNEQFF.

V gene TRBV5-1 combines with J gene TRBJ2-2; D ambiguous. Trimming took off 1 base at V and 5 bases at J, with 6 bases between the two ends. The CDR3 has 13 residues. The V gene's germline CDR1 is SGHRS and CDR2 YFSETQ. The CDR3 nucleotides read TGCGCCAGCAGCTTGCTGGCAACCGGGGAGCTGTTTTTT. Amino acid sequence: CASSLLATGELFF.

The genes are TRBV5-8 and TRBJ2-1; 9 positions agree with TRBD1. The CDR3 runs 15 residues. The trim removed 5 bases at V and 6 bases at J, leaving 9 bases unmatched. CDR1 is SGHTS, CDR2 YDEGEE, per germline. As DNA, the CDR3 is TGTGCCAGCAGACCCCCAGGGACAGGGCGCAATGAGCAGTTCTTC. Protein product: CASRPPGTGRNEQFF.

The rearrangement joins TRBV7-2 to TRBJ1-1; D gene ambiguous. Trimming cost V 3 bases and J 1 base, with 6 bases left between them. Germline V gene lookup returns CDR1 SGHTA and CDR2 FQGNSA. The CDR3 consists of 13 residues. CDR3 sequence: CASSFHTNTEAFF. In DNA, the CDR3 is TGTGCCAGCAGCTTCCACACGAACACTGAAGCTTTCTTT.

This chain uses TRBV25-1 with TRBJ2-1; TRBD1 matches at 12 bases. Trimming at V came to 7 bases and at J to 10 bases, leaving 11 bases not matched to a gene. Germline CDR1 and CDR2: MGHDK and SYGVNS. The CDR3 runs 15 residues. Written as DNA, the CDR3 is TGTGCCAGCACCCCCGGGACAGGGGGCTTAGGGGAGCAGTTCTTC. Translating gives CASTPGTGGLGEQFF.

The V call is TRBV29-1, the J call TRBJ2-1; 14 bases fit TRBD2. The CDR3 totals 20 residues. The germline gives CDR1 SQVTM, CDR2 ANQGSEA. V trimming: 6 bases; J trimming: 1 base; junction bases outside the gene matches: 17. CDR3 sequence: CSVAAPGLAGVRSSYNEQFF. The CDR3 bases are TGCAGCGTAGCGGCTCCGGGACTAGCGGGAGTGAGGAGTTCCTACAATGAGCAGTTCTTC.

This clone turned up a few times. This sequence joins TRBV6-5 and TRBJ2-7, with 9 bases identical to TRBD2. Per germline, CDR1 MNHEY and CDR2 SVGAGI. The CDR3 has 15 residues. Trimming removed 5 bases from V and 3 bases from J; junction bases left unmatched: 8. CDR3 residues: CASSLLAGAGYEQYF. CDR3 in DNA: TGTGCCAGCAGTCTCTTAGCGGGAGCGGGCTACGAGCAGTACTTC.

This clone came up once. The genes are TRBV28 and TRBJ1-3, with D unclear. Trimming cost V 6 bases and J 0 bases, with 15 bases left between them. CDR3 size: 16 residues. Germline values: CDR1 MDHEN, CDR2 SYDVKM. The CDR3 protein is CASSPVRGISGNTIYF. CDR3 nucleotide sequence: TGTGCCAGCAGCCCGGTGAGAGGCATCTCTGGAAACACCATATATTTT.

V is TRBV7-9 and J is TRBJ2-1, with 7 bases lining up with TRBD1. The CDR3 is made up of 16 amino acids. After removal of 3 bases from V and 6 bases from J, the junction contained 11 bases not matched to a gene. CDR1 is SEHNR and CDR2 is FQNEAQ in the germline V gene (reference sequence). CDR3 DNA: TGTGCCAGCAGCTTCGTCGGACAGGAACTCTCCAATGAGCAGTTCTTC. Protein product: CASSFVGQELSNEQFF.

The chain uses TRBV2 and TRBJ2-7; 8 bases match TRBD1. Trimming at V came to 5 bases and at J to 3 bases, leaving 12 bases not matched to a gene. The CDR3 has 16 amino acids. Germline V gives CDR1 SNHLY, CDR2 FYNNEI. As DNA, the CDR3 is TGTGCCAGCAGTAATTCGGACAGGGAAGGGAGCTACGAGCAGTACTTC. This codes for CASSNSDREGSYEQYF.

The rearrangement joins TRBV29-1 to TRBJ2-7; 10 nucleotides align to TRBD2. Trimming removed 6 bases from V and 2 bases from J; junction bases left unmatched: 10. Germline-derived CDR1 and CDR2 are SQVTM and ANQGSEA. This CDR3 has 15 amino acids. The CDR3 reads CSVLWRTSGTYEQYF. CDR3 nucleotides: TGCAGCGTACTGTGGAGGACTAGCGGAACCTACGAGCAGTACTTC.

This clone has just one count. The chain has TRBV19 and TRBJ1-4; 9 nucleotides agree with TRBD1. V lost 3 bases to trimming and J lost 5 bases; unmatched junction nucleotides: 4. The CDR3 runs to 15 residues. CDR1 is LNHDA and CDR2 is SQIVND in the germline V gene (reference sequence). The CDR3 loop is CASSIMTGGNEKLFF. The CDR3 nucleotides are TGTGCCAGTAGTATCATGACAGGGGGAAATGAAAAACTGTTTTTT. Together with reference TRBV19 and TRBJ1-4, the CDR3 gives the full variable domain: DGGITQSPKYLFRKEGQNVTLSCEQNLNHDAMYWYRQDPGQGLRLIYYSQIVNDFQKGDIAEGYSVSREKKESFPLTVTSAQKNPTAFYLCASSIMTGGNEKLFFGSGTQLSVL.

The chain joins TRBV7-6 to TRBJ1-3, with 7 positions matching TRBD1. Trimming cost V 1 base and J 6 bases; bases outside gene matches: 6. The CDR3 is 15 residues long. Germline-derived CDR1 and CDR2 are SGHVS and FNYEAQ. The CDR3 region is CASSLGGGQKNTIYF. The CDR3 region has the DNA TGTGCCAGCAGCTTAGGAGGGGGCCAAAAAAACACCATATATTTT.

The gene calls are TRBV11-2 and TRBJ2-5; TRBD2 aligns across 10 bases. Germline V gene lookup returns CDR1 SGHAT and CDR2 FQNNGV. The V and J ends lost 7 bases and 2 bases, in that order; junction bases with no gene match: 13. This CDR3 spans 17 amino acids. CDR3 sequence: CASTRGASGSGQETQYF. CDR3 sequence (DNA): TGTGCCAGCACCCGAGGGGCTAGCGGGAGTGGTCAAGAGACCCAGTACTTC. The full variable domain, with the rest looked up from reference TRBV11-2 and TRBJ2-5, is EAGVAQSPRYKIIEKRQSVAFWCNPISGHATLYWYQQILGQGPKLLIQFQNNGVVDDSQLPKDRFSAERLKGVDSTLKIQPAKLEDSAVYLCASTRGASGSGQETQYFGPGTRLLVL.

This rearrangement joins TRBV5-4 to TRBJ2-1, with a possible D match to TRBD2 (5 bases). The germline CDR1 and CDR2 sequences are SGHNT and YYREEE (reference sequence). There are 12 residues in the CDR3. V lost 0 bases and J lost 8, with 6 bases in between. The CDR3 DNA is TGTGCCAGCAGCTTGGGGGGAGATGAGCAGTTCTTC. Amino acids: CASSLGGDEQFF. Full variable domain (outside the CDR3, taken from reference TRBV5-4 and TRBJ2-1): ETGVTQSPTHLIKTRGQQVTLRCSSQSGHNTVSWYQQALGQGPQFIFQYYREEENGRGNFPPRFSGLQFPNYSSELNVNALELDDSALYLCASSLGGDEQFFGPGTRLTVL.

The rearrangement links TRBV6-5 to TRBJ2-1; unclear D gene. V lost 2 bases and J 0 bases, leaving 11 bases between the germline ends. This CDR3 contains 16 residues. Germline V gives CDR1 MNHEY, CDR2 SVGAGI. The CDR3 loop reads CASSYAPMSSYNEQFF. CDR3 in DNA: TGTGCCAGCAGTTACGCTCCCATGAGCTCCTACAATGAGCAGTTCTTC.

The chain combines TRBV11-2 with TRBJ2-1, with D maybe TRBD1 (6 bases). V lost 5 bases to trimming and J lost 9 bases, with 8 bases between them. The germline V gene has CDR1 SGHAT and CDR2 FQNNGV. The CDR3 totals 11 residues. CDR3 residues: CASSQGGEQFF. The CDR3 DNA sequence: TGTGCCAGCAGCCAAGGGGGTGAGCAGTTCTTC.

This sequence joins TRBV19 and TRBJ2-5, with TRBD2 matching 14 bases. Germline V lookup: CDR1 LNHDA, CDR2 SQIVND (reference sequence). With V trimmed by 5 bases and J by 5 bases, 10 bases remained unmatched. The CDR3 extends over 17 amino acids. CDR3 residues: CASSVPSGLAGDETQYF. CDR3 DNA sequence: TGTGCCAGTAGTGTCCCCTCGGGACTAGCGGGAGACGAGACCCAGTACTTC.

The chain uses TRBV30 and TRBJ1-1, with 9 bases that match TRBD1. Germline-derived CDR1 and CDR2 are GTSNPN and SVGIG (reference sequence). Germline trimming cut 5 bases from V and 0 bases from J; bases unmatched to any gene: 19. The CDR3 has 19 amino acids. The CDR3 here is CAWAGTGSLTVIMNTEAFF. CDR3 nucleotides: TGTGCCTGGGCCGGGACAGGGTCTTTAACCGTGATCATGAACACTGAAGCTTTCTTT.

V usage is TRBV2 and J usage is TRBJ2-5; 7 bases align to TRBD2. Germline trimming cut 4 bases from V and 4 bases from J; bases unmatched to any gene: 6. The germline gives CDR1 SNHLY, CDR2 FYNNEI. This CDR3 spans 14 amino acids. DNA of the CDR3: TGTGCCAGCAGTGGACTAGGGGAGGGAGAGACCCAGTACTTC. This translates into CASSGLGEGETQYF. The variable domain in full, completed from reference TRBV2 and TRBJ2-5, reads EPEVTQTPSHQVTQMGQEVILRCVPISNHLYFYWYRQILGQKVEFLVSFYNNEISEKSEIFDDQFSVERPDGSNFTLKIRSTKLEDSAMYFCASSGLGEGETQYFGPGTRLLVL.

This chain links TRBV25-1 with TRBJ2-2, with a weak D call TRBD2 (6 bases). The germline gives CDR1 MGHDK, CDR2 SYGVNS. The CDR3 consists of 15 residues. V was cut by 6 bases and J by 0 bases, with 11 bases left in between. CDR3 sequence reads: CASSGSLSNTGELFF. The CDR3 region has the DNA TGTGCCAGCAGCGGGAGTTTATCGAACACCGGGGAGCTGTTTTTT.

The table lists this clone with a few counts. This sequence joins TRBV27 and TRBJ1-5, with a weak D call TRBD1 (5 bases). This CDR3 contains 12 residues. Germline values: CDR1 MNHEY, CDR2 SMNVEV (reference sequence). The germline V and J ends were trimmed by 2 bases and 6 bases, with 5 bases remaining between them. The CDR3 DNA reads TGTGCCAGCAGTTTAAGGGGTCAGCCCCAGCATTTT. The encoded protein is CASSLRGQPQHF.

The CDR3 protein is CAIRKDRQAFF. In nucleotides, the CDR3 is TGTGCCATCAGGAAGGACAGACAAGCTTTCTTT. This chain uses TRBV10-3 with TRBJ1-1; tentatively, D is TRBD1 (6 bases). Trimming stripped 6 bases from V and 9 bases from J, with 11 bases between. The V gene's germline CDR1 is ENHRY and CDR2 SYGVKD. The CDR3 is 11 amino acids.

The chain is built from TRBV15 and TRBJ1-2, with TRBD1 matching 7 bases. This CDR3 is 14 amino acids long. Germline CDR1 is LNHNV and CDR2 is YYDKDF (reference sequence). Trimming took 5 bases from V and 4 from J; bases not matched to a gene: 7. The CDR3 nucleotides read TGTGCCACCAGCGGTCCCGACAGGGTCTATGGCTACACCTTC. This encodes CATSGPDRVYGYTF.

The sample holds one count of this clone. This sequence joins TRBV7-8 and TRBJ1-3, with D possibly matching TRBD1 (5 bases). Germline V gene sequence: CDR1 SGHVS, CDR2 FQNEAQ. The CDR3 is 15 residues long. Trimming shortened V by 5 bases and J by 4 bases, and 15 bases separated the two germline ends. CDR3 in DNA: TGTGCCAGCAGCGTACTTGGCCGGGGGGGAAACACCATATATTTT. This translates into CASSVLGRGGNTIYF.

The chain joins TRBV28 to TRBJ1-1; a possible D gene is TRBD1 (5 bases). The length of the CDR3 is 13 residues. Germline CDR1 and CDR2: MDHEN and SYDVKM. Trimming pared 4 bases from V and 8 bases from J, leaving 14 bases between. The CDR3 loop reads CASSWIQGSEAFF. The CDR3 coding sequence is TGTGCCAGCAGTTGGATTCAGGGTTCGGAAGCTTTCTTT.

This clone was seen a single time. This chain joins TRBV28 and TRBJ2-7; unclear D gene. Between the trimmed V and J ends, which lost 1 base and 0 bases, there was a span of 4 bases. The CDR3 length is 13 residues. Looked up from germline, CDR1 is MDHEN and CDR2 is SYDVKM. The CDR3 DNA reads TGTGCCAGCAGTTTATTACTCTCCTACGAGCAGTACTTC. It is translated as CASSLLLSYEQYF.

This chain uses TRBV25-1 with TRBJ2-1, with 8 bases that match TRBD2. The germline gives CDR1 MGHDK, CDR2 SYGVNS. The length of the CDR3 is 16 residues. The junction had 5 bases not matched to a gene; V was cut back by 0 bases and J by 4 bases. Here the CDR3 reads CASSEYLAGLYNEQFF. CDR3 coding DNA: TGTGCCAGCAGTGAATATCTAGCGGGTCTTTACAATGAGCAGTTCTTC.